The clone carrying this TCR beta chain has a single count. This sample was included in a study of blood T cell repertoires in COVID-19. Study summary: T cells, B-cell-depleted T cells, or PBMCs supplied cDNA or gDNA.

Per the study methods: How many nucleated cells were present was estimated from reference gene primer amplification. Clones were sequenced by immunoSEQ multiplex PCR, and TCRdb holds only the in-frame ones, with some missing. The DNA was the basis for D and trimming; V, J and clone size are from that table. The sample contains fewer than 350,000 clones, approximately 80% of which appear only once. J was trimmed by 5 bases and V by 7 bases; bases with no gene match: 4. CDR1 and CDR2 from the germline V gene are SGHRS and YFSETQ. This CDR3 contains 13 residues. This chain joins TRBV5-1 and TRBJ2-2, with 8 bases identical to TRBD2. The source of this sequence is a woman in her sixties or seventies with active or convalescent COVID-19. The sample was peripheral blood. CDR3 in amino acids: CASGVAGTGELFF. CDR3 sequence (DNA): TGCGCCAGCGGAGTAGCGGGGACCGGGGAGCTGTTTTTT.